The rows below give T cell receptor beta chains drawn from one sample of a study of cytomegalovirus exposure and HLA in healthy donors. Using immunoSEQ multiplex PCR, the repertoire was profiled, and TCRdb retains in-frame clones only, with some absent. Of 60,000 or so clones listed, 75% were seen once; the top ten hold approximately 20%. The sequencing sample was made of PBMCs. The receptor source for this set is a woman between 40 and 55 years old in good health and CMV-seropositive. Each CDR3 is given with its conserved first and last residue. The order of the fields is V gene, J gene, D gene, clone size, CDR3 protein, CDR3 DNA. D genes are given only for firm matches. The size entry is marked missing in some rows and otherwise reads once, few, many or a size class.

>TRBV25-1|TRBJ2-7|-|-
CASSDNGFGGAREQYF
TGTGCCAGCAGTGATAACGGGTTCGGGGGAGCGAGAGAGCAGTACTTC
>TRBV5-6|TRBJ1-5|-|-
CASSLTVLGNQPQHF
TGTGCCAGCAGCTTAACGGTACTAGGAAATCAGCCCCAGCATTTT
>TRBV7-9|TRBJ2-3|TRBD2|-
CASSSGLAGGSTDTQYF
TGTGCCAGCAGCTCCGGACTAGCGGGTGGTAGCACAGATACGCAGTATTTT
>TRBV29-1|TRBJ1-5|-|-
CSVAQGRGKQPQHF
TGCAGCGTTGCCCAGGGTAGGGGCAAACAGCCCCAGCATTTT
>TRBV9|TRBJ2-1|-|-
CASSVEGGNEQFF
TGTGCCAGCAGCGTAGAAGGCGGGAATGAGCAGTTCTTC
>TRBV2|TRBJ2-7|TRBD1|-
CASRAGQEGYEQYF
TGTGCCAGCAGGGCGGGACAGGAAGGATACGAGCAGTACTTC
>TRBV18|TRBJ2-1|TRBD1|few
CASSPTGGAGTEQFF
TGTGCCAGCTCACCTACAGGGGGCGCGGGGACTGAGCAGTTCTTC
>TRBV6-5|TRBJ2-7|-|-
CASRPGPGVEQYF
TGTGCCAGCAGGCCCGGGCCAGGGGTCGAGCAGTACTTC
>TRBV13|TRBJ2-2|TRBD2|once
CASSRNPTSENTGELFF
TGTGCCAGCAGCCGCAATCCGACTAGCGAGAACACCGGGGAGCTGTTTTTT
>TRBV11-1|TRBJ2-3|TRBD1|-
CASSTDRGTDTQYF
TGTGCCAGCAGCACCGACAGGGGAACAGATACGCAGTATTTT
>TRBV7-3|TRBJ2-2|-|-
CASSYRPGGELFF
TGTGCCAGCAGCTATCGCCCGGGCGGGGAGCTGTTTTTT
>TRBV6-1|TRBJ1-2|-|few
CASSPAGAGGYTF
TGTGCCAGCAGTCCCGCGGGGGCTGGGGGCTACACCTTC
>TRBV5-1|TRBJ1-4|-|-
CASSLESGGEEKLFF
TGCGCCAGCAGCTTGGAATCCGGAGGAGAAGAAAAACTGTTTTTT
>TRBV6-1|TRBJ2-7|TRBD2|-
CASMDSGGAEVQYF
TGTGCCAGCATGGACAGCGGGGGGGCGGAGGTGCAGTACTTC
>TRBV2|TRBJ2-7|TRBD1|-
CASSDGQASEQYF
TGTGCCAGCAGTGACGGACAGGCTTCAGAGCAGTACTTC
>TRBV5-1|TRBJ2-1|TRBD2|-
CASSLVAGGQNEQFF
TGCGCCAGCAGCTTGGTGGCGGGGGGTCAGAATGAGCAGTTCTTC
>TRBV7-8|TRBJ2-2|-|-
CASSLLRGGGNTGELFF
TGTGCCAGCAGCTTACTACGGGGAGGGGGAAACACCGGGGAGCTGTTTTTT
>TRBV6-5|TRBJ2-7|-|few
CASSPRGVDRDEQYF
TGTGCCAGCAGTCCCCGCGGGGTTGATAGGGACGAGCAGTACTTC
>TRBV5-5|TRBJ1-2|-|-
CASSSGLIKFYGYTF
TGTGCCAGCAGCTCTGGACTGATAAAATTCTATGGCTACACCTTC
>TRBV9|TRBJ2-3|-|-
CASSARDYHTQYF
TGTGCCAGCAGCGCCAGAGACTATCATACGCAGTATTTT
>TRBV27|TRBJ2-2|TRBD1|-
CASSRDGTGIGELFF
TGTGCCAGCAGCCGGGACGGGACAGGAATCGGGGAGCTGTTTTTT
>TRBV5-1|TRBJ2-1|TRBD1|-
CASSLEGTGPNEQFF
TGCGCCAGCAGCTTGGAAGGGACAGGGCCTAATGAGCAGTTCTTC
>TRBV29-1|TRBJ2-6|-|-
CSVVRQGSGANVLTF
TGCAGCGTTGTAAGACAAGGCTCTGGGGCCAACGTCCTGACTTTC
>TRBV11-2|TRBJ2-1|TRBD2|-
CASSLGLAGGPFDEQFF
TGTGCCAGCAGCTTAGGCCTAGCGGGGGGCCCATTCGATGAGCAGTTCTTC
>TRBV6-6|TRBJ1-1|TRBD1|-
CASSLRAGTGGDEAFF
TGTGCCAGCAGTCTCAGAGCCGGGACAGGGGGGGATGAAGCTTTCTTT
>TRBV7-2|TRBJ2-5|TRBD2|-
CASSFRTSGGWTQYF
TGTGCCAGCAGCTTCCGGACTAGCGGGGGATGGACCCAGTACTTC
>TRBV6-6|TRBJ2-7|-|-
CASGGEYEQYF
TGTGCCAGCGGGGGCGAGTACGAGCAGTACTTC
>TRBV19|TRBJ1-3|-|-
CASIPGTAGNTIYF
TGTGCCAGTATCCCCGGGACTGCTGGAAACACCATATATTTT
>TRBV10-2|TRBJ1-1|-|-
CASSLNRVGTEAFF
TGCGCCAGCAGCCTGAACAGGGTCGGGACTGAAGCTTTCTTT
>TRBV5-6|TRBJ1-1|-|-
CASSKLAGNPMNTEAFF
TGTGCCAGCAGCAAATTAGCAGGGAATCCAATGAACACTGAAGCTTTCTTT
>TRBV5-8|TRBJ2-7|-|-
CASSIPRGGPPEQYF
TGTGCCAGCAGCATCCCTAGGGGGGGGCCACCTGAGCAGTACTTC
>TRBV13|TRBJ2-2|TRBD1|-
CASSFSGTGRFAGELFF
TGTGCCAGCAGCTTCTCCGGGACAGGGAGATTTGCCGGGGAGCTGTTTTTT
>TRBV7-8|TRBJ2-3|-|-
CASSLIRRGLTDTQYF
TGTGCCAGCAGCTTAATAAGGAGGGGCCTCACAGATACGCAGTATTTT
>TRBV7-2|TRBJ2-7|TRBD2|once
CASSFSGGGEQYF
TGTGCCAGCAGCTTCAGCGGGGGAGGAGAGCAGTACTTC
>TRBV29-1|TRBJ2-5|-|-
CSVLVETQYF
TGCAGCGTTTTAGTAGAGACCCAGTACTTC
>TRBV4-3|TRBJ1-4|-|-
CASGSRGAPNEKLFF
TGCGCCAGCGGCAGCCGGGGGGCGCCAAATGAAAAACTGTTTTTT
>TRBV7-9|TRBJ2-3|-|-
CASSFGSTDTQYF
TGTGCCAGCAGCTTCGGTAGCACAGATACGCAGTATTTT
>TRBV5-4|TRBJ1-1|TRBD1|-
CASSPTGGVAFF
TGTGCCAGCAGCCCTACAGGGGGCGTAGCTTTCTTT
>TRBV9|TRBJ2-1|TRBD2|few
CASSAPGPSGGRRGYNEQFF
TGTGCCAGCAGCGCCCCAGGGCCCAGCGGGGGGCGGAGGGGTTACAATGAGCAGTTCTTC
>TRBV28|TRBJ1-3|TRBD1|-
CASSLRQGRNTIYF
TGTGCCAGCAGTCTCCGACAGGGGCGAAACACCATATATTTT